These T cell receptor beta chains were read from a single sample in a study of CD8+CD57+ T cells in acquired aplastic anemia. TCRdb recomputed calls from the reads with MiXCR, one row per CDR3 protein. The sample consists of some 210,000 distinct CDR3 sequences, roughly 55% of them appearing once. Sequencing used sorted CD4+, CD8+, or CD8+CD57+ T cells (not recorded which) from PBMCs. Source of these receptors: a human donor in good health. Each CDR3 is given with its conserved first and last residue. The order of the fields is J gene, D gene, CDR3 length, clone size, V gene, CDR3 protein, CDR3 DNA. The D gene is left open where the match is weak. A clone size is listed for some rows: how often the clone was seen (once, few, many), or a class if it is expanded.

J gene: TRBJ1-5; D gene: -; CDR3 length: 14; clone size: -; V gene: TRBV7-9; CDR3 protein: CASSLAQGGQPQHF; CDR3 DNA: TGTGCCAGCAGTTTAGCGCAGGGCGGTCAGCCCCAGCATTTT
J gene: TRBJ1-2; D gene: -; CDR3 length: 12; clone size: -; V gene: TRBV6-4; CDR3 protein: CASRDRAYGYTF; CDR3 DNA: TGTGCCAGCAGGGACAGAGCCTATGGCTACACCTTC
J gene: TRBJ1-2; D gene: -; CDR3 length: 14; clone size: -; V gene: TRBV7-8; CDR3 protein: CASSILPERIGYTF; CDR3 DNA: TGTGCCAGCAGCATCTTGCCGGAGCGGATTGGCTACACCTTC
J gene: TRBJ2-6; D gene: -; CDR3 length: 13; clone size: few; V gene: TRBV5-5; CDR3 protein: CASSLKGANVLTF; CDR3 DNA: TGTGCCAGCAGCTTGAAGGGGGCCAACGTCCTGACTTTC
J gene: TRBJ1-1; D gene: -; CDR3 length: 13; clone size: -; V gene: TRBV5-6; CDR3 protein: CASSDFRGTEAFF; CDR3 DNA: -
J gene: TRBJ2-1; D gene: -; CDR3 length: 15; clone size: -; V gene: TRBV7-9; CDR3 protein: CASSWGGQSYNEQFF; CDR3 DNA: TGTGCCAGCAGCTGGGGCGGCCAGAGCTACAATGAGCAGTTCTTC
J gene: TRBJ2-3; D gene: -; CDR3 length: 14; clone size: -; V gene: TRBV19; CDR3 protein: CASSYTLNTDTQYF; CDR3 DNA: TGTGCCAGTAGTTACACCCTGAACACAGATACGCAGTATTTT
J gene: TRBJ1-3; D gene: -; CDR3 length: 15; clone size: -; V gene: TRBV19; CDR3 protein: CASNGQGTFGNTIYF; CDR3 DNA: TGTGCCAGTAACGGGCAGGGCACTTTTGGAAACACCATATATTTT
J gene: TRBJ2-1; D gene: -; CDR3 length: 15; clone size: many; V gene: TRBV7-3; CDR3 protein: CASSLGTSVHNEQFF; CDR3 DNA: TGTGCCAGCAGCTTAGGGACATCTGTCCACAATGAGCAGTTCTTC
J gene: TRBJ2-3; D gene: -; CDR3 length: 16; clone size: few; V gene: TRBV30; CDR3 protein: CAWSARGRGDPDTQYF; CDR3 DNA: TGTGCCTGGAGTGCGCGGGGCAGGGGCGACCCAGATACGCAGTATTTT
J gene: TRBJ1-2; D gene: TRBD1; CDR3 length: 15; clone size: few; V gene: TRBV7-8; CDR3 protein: CASSLGGQGAFGYTF; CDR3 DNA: TGTGCCAGCAGCTTAGGGGGACAGGGGGCTTTTGGCTACACCTTC
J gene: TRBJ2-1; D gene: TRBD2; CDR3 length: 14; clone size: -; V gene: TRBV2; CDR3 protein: CASSGPSGGNEQFF; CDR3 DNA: TGTGCCAGCAGTGGTCCTAGCGGGGGGAATGAGCAGTTCTTC
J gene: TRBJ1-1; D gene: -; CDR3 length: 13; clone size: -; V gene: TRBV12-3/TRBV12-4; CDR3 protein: CASSLWTDTEAFF; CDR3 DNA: TGTGCCAGCAGTTTATGGACAGACACTGAAGCTTTCTTT
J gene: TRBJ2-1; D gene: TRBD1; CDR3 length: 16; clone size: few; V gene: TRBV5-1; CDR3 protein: CASSQTGTGQRNEQFF; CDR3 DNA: TGCGCCAGCAGCCAAACCGGGACAGGGCAGAGAAATGAGCAGTTCTTC
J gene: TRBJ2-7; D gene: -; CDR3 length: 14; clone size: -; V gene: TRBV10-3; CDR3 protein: CASSVAVSSYEQYF; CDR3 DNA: TGTGCCAGCAGTGTCGCCGTGAGCTCCTACGAGCAGTACTTC
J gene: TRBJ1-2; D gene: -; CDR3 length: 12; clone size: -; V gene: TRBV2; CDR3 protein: CASSEWVYGYTF; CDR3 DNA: TGTGCCAGCAGTGAATGGGTCTATGGCTACACCTTC
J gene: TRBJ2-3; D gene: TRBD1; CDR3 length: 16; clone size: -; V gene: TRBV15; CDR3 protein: CATSRVGGTGAGTQYF; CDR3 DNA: TGTGCCACCAGCAGAGTAGGTGGGACAGGGGCAGGTACGCAGTATTTT
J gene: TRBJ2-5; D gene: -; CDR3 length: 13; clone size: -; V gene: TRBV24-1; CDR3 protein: CATSDFPSETQYF; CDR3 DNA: TGTGCCACCAGTGATTTCCCTTCAGAGACCCAGTACTTC
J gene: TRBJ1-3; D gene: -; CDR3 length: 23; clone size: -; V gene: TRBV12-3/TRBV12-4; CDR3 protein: CASSSANYGYTFGSGTLGNTIYF; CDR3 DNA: -
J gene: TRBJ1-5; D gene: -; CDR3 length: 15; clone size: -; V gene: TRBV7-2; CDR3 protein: CASSGAVAEGQPQHF; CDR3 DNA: TGTGCCAGCAGCGGGGCGGTCGCGGAAGGTCAGCCCCAGCATTTT
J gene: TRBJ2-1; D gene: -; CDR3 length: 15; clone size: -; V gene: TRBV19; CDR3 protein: CASSIGSSSYNEQFF; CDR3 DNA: TGTGCCAGTAGTATTGGCAGCAGCTCCTACAATGAGCAGTTCTTC
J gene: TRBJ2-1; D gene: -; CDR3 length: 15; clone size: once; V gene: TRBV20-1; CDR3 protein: CSPRGLAGSYDEQFF; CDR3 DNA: TGCAGTCCGCGGGGACTGGCGGGGTCGTACGATGAGCAGTTCTTC
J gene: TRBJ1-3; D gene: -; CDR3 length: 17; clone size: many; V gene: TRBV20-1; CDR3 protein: CSARDLGTGTSGNTIYF; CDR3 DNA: TGCAGTGCTAGAGATCTCGGTACAGGAACCTCTGGAAACACCATATATTTT
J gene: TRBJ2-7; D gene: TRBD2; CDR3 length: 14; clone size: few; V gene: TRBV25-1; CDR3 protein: CASSSRTSGSEQYF; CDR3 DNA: TGTGCCAGCAGTTCCCGGACTAGCGGGAGCGAGCAGTACTTC
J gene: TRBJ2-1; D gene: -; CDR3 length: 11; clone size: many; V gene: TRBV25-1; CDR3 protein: CASSESNEQFF; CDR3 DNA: TGTGCCAGCAGTGAATCCAATGAGCAGTTCTTC
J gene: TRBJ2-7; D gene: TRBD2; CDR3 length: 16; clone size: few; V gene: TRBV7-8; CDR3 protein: CASSGRGGRGGYEQYF; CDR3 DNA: TGTGCCAGCAGTGGCCGGGGGGGACGGGGGGGCTACGAGCAGTACTTC
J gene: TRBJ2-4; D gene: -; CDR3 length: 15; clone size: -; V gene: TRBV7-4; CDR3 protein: CASGRGTLEGDIQYF; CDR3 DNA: TGTGCCAGCGGCCGCGGTACCCTGGAGGGTGACATTCAGTACTTC
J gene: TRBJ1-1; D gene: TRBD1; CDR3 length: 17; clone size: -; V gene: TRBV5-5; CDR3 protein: CDSSGVAGGARRTEAFF; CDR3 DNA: TGTGACAGCAGCGGCGTGGCAGGGGGCGCAAGGCGAACTGAAGCTTTCTTT
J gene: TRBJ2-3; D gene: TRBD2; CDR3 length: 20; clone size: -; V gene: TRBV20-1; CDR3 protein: CSARDFVSSGSLTEADTQYF; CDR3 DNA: TGCAGTGCTAGAGATTTCGTGTCTAGCGGGAGCCTAACTGAGGCAGATACGCAGTATTTT
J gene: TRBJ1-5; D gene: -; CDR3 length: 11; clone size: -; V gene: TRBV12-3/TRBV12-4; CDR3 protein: CASSFHQPQHF; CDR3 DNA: TGTGCCAGCAGTTTTCATCAGCCCCAGCATTTT
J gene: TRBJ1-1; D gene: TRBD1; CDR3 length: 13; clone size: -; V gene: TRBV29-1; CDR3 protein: CSVEGQGGTEAFF; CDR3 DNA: TGCAGCGTTGAGGGCCAGGGGGGTACTGAAGCTTTCTTT
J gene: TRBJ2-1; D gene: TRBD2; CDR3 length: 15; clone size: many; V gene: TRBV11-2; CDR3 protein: CASSSGLAGGNEQFF; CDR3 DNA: TGTGCCAGCAGCTCGGGACTAGCGGGAGGCAATGAGCAGTTCTTC